These 18 T cell receptor beta chains came from one sample sequenced in a study of immune cell composition in non-small cell lung cancer. The protocol was immunoSEQ multiplex PCR, while the TCRdb copy is restricted to in-frame clones and leaves out a portion. The sample lists about 2,900 clones; roughly four fifths were seen once. These data also featured in a second study, about CD4 T cells in lung cancer.

The sample taken for sequencing was lung tumor tissue. The receptors stem from a human donor with non-small cell lung cancer.

The chain joins TRBV6-5 to TRBJ1-1, with 9 bases matching TRBD1. This CDR3 has 15 amino acids. Trimming cost V 6 bases and J 3 bases; bases outside gene matches: 8. The germline CDR1 and CDR2 sequences are MNHEY and SVGAGI. CDR3: CASRTVQGAYTEAFF. The CDR3 nucleotides are TGTGCCAGCAGGACTGTACAGGGGGCGTACACTGAAGCTTTCTTT.

This clone appeared a single time. This chain joins TRBV5-1 and TRBJ1-5; D perhaps matches TRBD1 (6 bases). This CDR3 spans 14 amino acids. Looked up from germline, CDR1 is SGHRS and CDR2 is YFSETQ. V was shortened by 2 bases and J by 7 bases, with 13 bases between the two germline ends. CDR3 coding DNA: TGCGCCAGCAGCTTCGACAGGTCGGGACAGCCCCAGCATTTT. As protein: CASSFDRSGQPQHF.

This clone was seen a single time. The V and J genes are TRBV5-6 and TRBJ1-2; no definite D call. This CDR3 is 15 amino acids long. V was trimmed by 4 bases and J by 0 bases, leaving 13 bases between them. In germline, CDR1 is SGHDT, CDR2 YYEEEE. DNA of the CDR3: TGTGCCAGCAGCCCGGATACGGGGACTAACTATGGCTACACCTTC. This codes for CASSPDTGTNYGYTF.

This chain links TRBV6-5 with TRBJ2-1; no reliable D call. The germline V and J ends were trimmed by 1 base and 6 bases, with 7 bases remaining between them. Germline V gene data show CDR1 as MNHEY and CDR2 as SVGAGI. The CDR3 totals 13 residues. The CDR3 sequence is CASSYFPRNEQFF. The CDR3 DNA reads TGTGCCAGCAGTTACTTCCCCCGCAATGAGCAGTTCTTC.

The V gene is TRBV19, the J gene TRBJ2-7; a weak D match, TRBD1 (6 bases). V was clipped by 3 bases and J by 3 bases, with 18 bases between them. This CDR3 contains 16 residues. Germline loops: CDR1 LNHDA, CDR2 SQIVND (reference sequence). CDR3 DNA: TGTGCCAGTAGTATCCTATCACAGGGTCCAAGCTACGAGCAGTACTTC. The encoded protein is CASSILSQGPSYEQYF.

V gene TRBV5-6 combines with J gene TRBJ2-7; possibly TRBD1 for D (6 bases). This CDR3 is built from 14 residues. V dropped 4 bases and J dropped 3 bases, with 14 bases sitting between them. Looked up from germline, CDR1 is SGHDT and CDR2 is YYEEEE. Here the CDR3 reads CASSTRQALYEQYF. CDR3 nucleotides: TGTGCCAGCAGCACCAGACAGGCCCTCTACGAGCAGTACTTC.

This clone showed up just a few times. The CDR3 DNA reads TGTGCCAGCAGCTTGGCCGCGGGATTTCAAGAGACCCAGTACTTC. The encoded protein is CASSLAAGFQETQYF. The chain recombines TRBV5-4 with TRBJ2-5, with a weak D call TRBD2 (6 bases). Germline V gives CDR1 SGHNT, CDR2 YYREEE (reference sequence). Trimming took 0 bases from V and 2 from J, leaving 11 bases between them. This CDR3 has 15 residues.

This sequence joins TRBV5-1 and TRBJ1-1; D is unresolved. The CDR3 spans 13 residues. Germline V gives CDR1 SGHRS, CDR2 YFSETQ. The V gene lost 3 bases and the J gene lost 5 bases, with 11 bases spanning the gap. CDR3 coding DNA: TGCGCCAGCAGCTGGATTGGCGGAACTGAAGCTTTCTTT. Its translation is CASSWIGGTEAFF.

This clone was recorded a few times. V gene TRBV10-3 combines with J gene TRBJ1-5, with TRBD1 as a possible D gene (6 bases). V lost 3 bases and J lost 7, with 16 bases in between. Germline CDR1 and CDR2: ENHRY and SYGVKD. CDR3 length: 15 residues. This CDR3 reads CAISEYGGSGQPQHF. Here the CDR3 DNA reads TGTGCCATCAGTGAATATGGGGGCTCGGGACAGCCCCAGCATTTT.

The genes are TRBV28 and TRBJ2-7; D is perhaps TRBD1 (6 bases). The germline V gene has CDR1 MDHEN and CDR2 SYDVKM. With 5 bases removed from V and 6 bases from J, the gap between germline ends came to 11 bases. The CDR3 covers 12 residues. The CDR3 DNA reads as TGTGCCAGCAGTATACAGGGAAGCGAGCAGTACTTC. Translated: CASSIQGSEQYF.

V gene TRBV28 combines with J gene TRBJ1-5; possible D gene TRBD1, 5 bases. This CDR3 comprises 14 residues. Germline assignment: CDR1 MDHEN and CDR2 SYDVKM. V shed 2 bases and J shed 4 bases, with 9 bases lying between them. CDR3 protein: CASSLVGQNQPQHF. Written as DNA, the CDR3 is TGTGCCAGCAGTTTAGTGGGGCAGAATCAGCCCCAGCATTTT.

The chain links TRBV6-5 to TRBJ1-1; no clear D gene. CDR1 and CDR2 (germline): MNHEY, SVGAGI. The CDR3 has 13 amino acids. V was cut by 10 bases and J by 6 bases, with 18 bases left in between. This CDR3 reads CATQRVGNAEAFF. The DNA of the CDR3 is TGTGCCACCCAGCGCGTCGGGAATGCTGAAGCTTTCTTT.

This clone appeared a few times. V is TRBV6-6 and J is TRBJ1-3; D is perhaps TRBD1 (5 bases). Germline-derived CDR1 and CDR2 are MNHNY and SVGAGI (reference sequence). The CDR3 is 14 residues long. V dropped 8 bases and J dropped 8 bases, with 19 bases sitting between them. The CDR3 DNA reads TGTGCCAGCGGATCAGAACAGGTCAGGCACACCATATATTTT. Its translation is CASGSEQVRHTIYF.

This sequence joins TRBV7-8 and TRBJ2-2, with D tentatively TRBD2 (6 bases). The ends were cut back, 1 base at V and 6 bases at J, with 15 bases in the middle. CDR3 length: 16 amino acids. CDR1 SGHVS and CDR2 FQNEAQ come from the germline V gene. In nucleotides, the CDR3 is TGTGCCAGCAGCTTAGTAGAGCGGGCCGCCGCCGGGGAGCTGTTTTTT. Translation gives CASSLVERAAAGELFF.

The genes are TRBV15 and TRBJ2-1, with D perhaps matching TRBD1 (5 bases). The CDR3 runs 15 residues. The germline V and J ends were trimmed by 0 bases and 2 bases, with 8 bases remaining between them. Germline values: CDR1 LNHNV, CDR2 YYDKDF (reference sequence). The CDR3 DNA reads as TGTGCCACCAGCAGAGATCAGGGTACCTACAATGAGCAGTTCTTC. It encodes CATSRDQGTYNEQFF. The full variable domain, rest sourced from reference TRBV15 and TRBJ2-1, is DAMVIQNPRYQVTQFGKPVTLSCSQTLNHNVMYWYQQKSSQAPKLLFHYYDKDFNNEADTPDNFQSRRPNTSFCFLDIRSPGLGDTAMYLCATSRDQGTYNEQFFGPGTRLTVL.

V and J are TRBV28 and TRBJ2-7; 8 nucleotides match TRBD1. J lost 2 bases, V lost 4 bases, and 13 bases had no gene match. From germline, CDR1 is MDHEN and CDR2 SYDVKM. The CDR3 is 17 amino acids. The CDR3 is CASSSTLRQGHPYEQYF. The DNA for the CDR3 is TGTGCCAGCAGTTCCACCTTAAGACAGGGGCACCCCTACGAGCAGTACTTC.

J is TRBJ2-5 and V is TRBV15, with 11 bases aligning to TRBD2. Germline trimming cut 2 bases from V and 2 bases from J; bases unmatched to any gene: 4. Germline V lookup: CDR1 LNHNV, CDR2 YYDKDF (reference sequence). CDR3 length equals 16 residues. The CDR3 nucleotides are TGTGCCACCAGCAGAATCGGACTAGCGGGTCAAGAGACCCAGTACTTC. Its translation is CATSRIGLAGQETQYF.

This chain connects TRBV5-5 to TRBJ1-3; TRBD1 might be the D (5 bases). Germline V gives CDR1 SGHKS, CDR2 YYEKEE (reference sequence). V gave up 2 bases and J gave up 4 bases, with 13 bases separating them. The CDR3 loop spans 15 amino acids. For the CDR3, the DNA is TGTGCCAGCAGCTTTGGTCCTGGGGCCGGAAACACCATATATTTT. Its translation is CASSFGPGAGNTIYF.